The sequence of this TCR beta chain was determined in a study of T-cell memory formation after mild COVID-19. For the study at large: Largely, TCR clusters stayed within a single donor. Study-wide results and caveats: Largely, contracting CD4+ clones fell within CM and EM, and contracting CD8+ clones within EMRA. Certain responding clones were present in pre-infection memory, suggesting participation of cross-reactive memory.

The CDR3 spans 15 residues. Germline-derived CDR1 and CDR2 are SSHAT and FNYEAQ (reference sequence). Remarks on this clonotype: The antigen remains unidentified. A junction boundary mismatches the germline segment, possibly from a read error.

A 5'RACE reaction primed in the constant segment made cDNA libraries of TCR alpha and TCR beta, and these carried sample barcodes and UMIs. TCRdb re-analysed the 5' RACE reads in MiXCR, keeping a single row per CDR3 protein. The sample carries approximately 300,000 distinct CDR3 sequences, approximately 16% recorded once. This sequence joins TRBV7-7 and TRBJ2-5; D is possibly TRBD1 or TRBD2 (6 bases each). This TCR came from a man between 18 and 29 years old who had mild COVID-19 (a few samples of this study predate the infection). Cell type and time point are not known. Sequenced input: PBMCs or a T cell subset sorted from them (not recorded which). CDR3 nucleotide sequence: TGTGCTAGCAGCTTAGGGGGGATGTTGGGGGAGACCCAGTACTTC. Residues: CASSLGGMLGETQYF. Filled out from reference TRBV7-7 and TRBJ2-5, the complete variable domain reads GAGVSQSPRYKVTKRGQDVTLRCDPISSHATLYWYQQALGQGPEFLTYFNYEAQPDKSGLPSDRFSAERPEGSISTLTIQRTEQRDSAMYRCASSLGGMLGETQYFGPGTRLLVL.